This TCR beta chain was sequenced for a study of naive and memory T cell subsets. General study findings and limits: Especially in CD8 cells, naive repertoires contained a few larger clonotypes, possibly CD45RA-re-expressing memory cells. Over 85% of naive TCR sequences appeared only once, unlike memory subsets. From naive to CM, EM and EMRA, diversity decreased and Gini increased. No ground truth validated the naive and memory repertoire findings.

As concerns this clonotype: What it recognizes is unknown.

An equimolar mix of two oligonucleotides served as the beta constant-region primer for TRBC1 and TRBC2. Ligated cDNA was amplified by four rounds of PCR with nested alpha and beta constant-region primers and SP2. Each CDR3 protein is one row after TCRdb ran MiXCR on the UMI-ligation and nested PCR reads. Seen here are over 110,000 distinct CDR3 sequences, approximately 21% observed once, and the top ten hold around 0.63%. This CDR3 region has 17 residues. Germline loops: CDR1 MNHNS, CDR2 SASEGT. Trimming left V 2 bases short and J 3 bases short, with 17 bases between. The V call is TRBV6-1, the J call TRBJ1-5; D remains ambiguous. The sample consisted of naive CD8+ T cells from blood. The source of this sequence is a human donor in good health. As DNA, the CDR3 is TGTGCCAGCAGTGAATCGAATCCTATCGATCACAATCAGCCCCAGCATTTT. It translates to CASSESNPIDHNQPQHF.